This T cell receptor beta chain was observed in a study of cytomegalovirus exposure and HLA in healthy donors. Study observations and caveats: Evidence from a later analysis indicated that most CMV-associated TCR beta chains looked HLA-restricted. Highest at DRB1 and lowest at HLA-C, TCR association rates differed among HLA loci in a later analysis. Across donors, presence/absence analyses took sequencing depth to be roughly uniform.

Each of the donors was a healthy bone marrow donor. The germline V gene has CDR1 SEHNR and CDR2 FQNEAQ (reference sequence). The CDR3 sequence is 13 residues long. The ends were cut back, 1 base at V and 7 bases at J, with 8 bases in the middle. This clone was counted only a few times. Its cognate antigen is unknown. The study ran its PCR with 60 Vbeta and 13 Jbeta primers. Produced via immunoSEQ multiplex PCR; TCRdb's table is partial and in-frame only. The data contain roughly 140,000 clones, approximately 83% of them singletons. The receptor comes from a male donor in good health and CMV-seronegative. The sequenced sample consisted of PBMCs. The V gene is TRBV7-9, the J gene TRBJ1-5, with a tentative D call TRBD1 (5 bases). CDR3 sequence reads: CASSLEGSQPQHF. The CDR3 region has the DNA TGTGCCAGCAGCTTAGAGGGGTCACAGCCCCAGCATTTT.